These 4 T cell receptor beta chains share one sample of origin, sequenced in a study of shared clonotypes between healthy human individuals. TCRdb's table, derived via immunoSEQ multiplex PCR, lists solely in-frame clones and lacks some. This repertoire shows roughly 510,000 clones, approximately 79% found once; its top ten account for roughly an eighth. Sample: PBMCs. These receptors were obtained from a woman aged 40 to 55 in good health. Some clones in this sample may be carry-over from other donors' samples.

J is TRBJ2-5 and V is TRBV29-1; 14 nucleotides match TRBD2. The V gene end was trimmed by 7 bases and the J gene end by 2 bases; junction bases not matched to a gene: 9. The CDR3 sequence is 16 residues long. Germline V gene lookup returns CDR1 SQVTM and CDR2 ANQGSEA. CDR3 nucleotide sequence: TGCAGCGCCTCATTTGGACTAGCGGGAGGACAAGAGACCCAGTACTTC. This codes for CSASFGLAGGQETQYF.

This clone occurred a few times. The DNA of the CDR3 is TGTGCCAGCAGCTTAAGGACAGGGGGCAACTATGGCTACACCTTC. Residues: CASSLRTGGNYGYTF. The V gene is TRBV13, the J gene TRBJ1-2; 11 bases align to TRBD1. J was trimmed by 2 bases and V by 2 bases; bases with no gene match: 1. The CDR3 totals 15 residues. The V gene's germline CDR1 is PRHDT and CDR2 FYEKMQ (reference sequence).

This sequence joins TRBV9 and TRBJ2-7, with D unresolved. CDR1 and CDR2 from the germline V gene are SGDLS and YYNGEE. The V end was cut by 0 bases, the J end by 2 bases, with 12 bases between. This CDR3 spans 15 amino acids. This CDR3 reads CASSVESQNPYEQYF. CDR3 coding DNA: TGTGCCAGCAGCGTAGAGTCCCAAAACCCCTACGAGCAGTACTTC.

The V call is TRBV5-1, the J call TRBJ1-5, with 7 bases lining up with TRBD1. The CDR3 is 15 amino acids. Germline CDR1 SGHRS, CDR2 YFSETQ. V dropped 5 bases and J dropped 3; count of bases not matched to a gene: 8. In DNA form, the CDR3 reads TGCGCCAGCAGTGACGGGACAGCAAACAATCAGCCCCAGCATTTT. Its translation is CASSDGTANNQPQHF.